The 11 T cell receptor beta chains listed next were all sequenced from one sample in a study of identical twins (dated by TCRdb to 2016 to 2017). Library generation was performed with 5' RACE. Sequencing was performed on an Illumina HiSeq 2000. The raw public reads went through TCRdb reprocessing: fastp at Q25, MiXCR clone calling, in-frame beta chains kept. CDR3 protein duplicates are merged, each entry listing the most common genes and DNA. The sample table lists fewer than 550,000 distinct CDR3 sequences, 14% of them with a count of one. The ten largest clones take up 0.98% of the sample. These same records also appear under a second study, on yellow fever vaccine responses in identical twins.

Sequenced input: CD4+ T cells sorted from blood. These receptors originate from a woman under 30 in good health.

The rearrangement joins TRBV20-1 to TRBJ2-3, with 9 bases identical to TRBD2. V shed 1 base, J shed 5 bases, and the junction held 7 bases outside the gene matches. CDR1 DFQATT and CDR2 SNEGSKA come from the germline V gene (reference sequence). The CDR3 is 15 residues long. This CDR3 is CSARVLGLALDTQYF. For the CDR3, the DNA is TGCAGTGCTAGAGTTTTGGGACTAGCTTTAGATACGCAGTATTTT.

This clonotype was detected many times. This chain uses TRBV3-1 with TRBJ1-5; TRBD1 agrees at 9 bases. The length of the CDR3 is 14 residues. The ends lost 1 base at V and 9 bases at J; junction bases unmatched: 4. Germline lookup yields CDR1 LGHDT and CDR2 YNNKEL (reference sequence). The CDR3: CASSQGTGAGPQHF. The CDR3, as DNA: TGTGCCAGCAGCCAAGGGACAGGGGCAGGGCCCCAGCATTTT. Full variable domain (rest looked up from reference TRBV3-1 and TRBJ1-5): DTAVSQTPKYLVTQMGNDKSIKCEQNLGHDTMYWYKQDSKKFLKIMFSYNNKELIINETVPNRFSPKSPDKAHLNLHINSLELGDSAVYFCASSQGTGAGPQHFGDGTRLSIL.

The CDR3 sequence: CASSLEGQAYEQYF. The CDR3 DNA follows: TGTGCCAGCAGCTTAGAGGGCCAGGCCTACGAGCAGTACTTC. The chain recombines TRBV11-2 with TRBJ2-7; D is undetermined. Germline V gene sequence: CDR1 SGHAT, CDR2 FQNNGV. The CDR3 has 14 residues. The V gene lost 0 bases and the J gene lost 2 bases, with 8 bases spanning the gap.

This sequence joins TRBV29-1 and TRBJ2-3; D tentatively reads TRBD1 or TRBD2 (5 bases each). Germline values: CDR1 SQVTM, CDR2 ANQGSEA. Trimming took off 8 bases at V and 4 bases at J, with 7 bases between the two ends. This CDR3 spans 10 amino acids. The CDR3, as DNA: TGCAGCATGGGGGCAGATACGCAGTATTTT. Protein product: CSMGADTQYF.

This clonotype was picked up a small number of times. The chain carries TRBV5-1 and TRBJ2-1, with D maybe TRBD2 (5 bases). Germline V gene lookup returns CDR1 SGHRS and CDR2 YFSETQ. V was cut by 0 bases and J by 7 bases, with 8 bases left in between. The CDR3 has 13 amino acids. This CDR3 is CASSLDGENEQFF. Here the CDR3 DNA reads TGCGCCAGCAGCTTGGACGGGGAGAATGAGCAGTTCTTC.

In this sample, this clonotype turned up a few times. V usage is TRBV6-1 and J usage is TRBJ1-2; TRBD1 matches at 7 bases. Germline loops: CDR1 MNHNS, CDR2 SASEGT. V was clipped by 7 bases and J by 4 bases; unmatched bases: 9. This CDR3 comprises 14 residues. CDR3: CASNPMTGSYGYTF. The DNA of the CDR3 is TGTGCCAGCAACCCAATGACAGGGAGCTATGGCTACACCTTC.

This clonotype was counted at least ten times. The chain is built from TRBV28 and TRBJ2-2; possible D gene TRBD1, 5 bases. This CDR3 has 15 amino acids. Deletions cut 1 base from V and 8 bases from J, with 14 bases between. Germline CDR1 and CDR2: MDHEN and SYDVKM. DNA of the CDR3: TGTGCCAGCAGTTTATCGACAGTATCCAAAGGGGAGCTGTTTTTT. Translation gives CASSLSTVSKGELFF.

This clonotype was seen more than once but under ten times. The V and J genes are TRBV20-1 and TRBJ2-3; 10 bases match TRBD2. Germline CDR1 DFQATT, CDR2 SNEGSKA (reference sequence). J was trimmed by 4 bases and V by 1 base; bases with no gene match: 14. The CDR3 totals 18 residues. CDR3 region: CSARGFLAGAGFADTQYF. The CDR3 nucleotides read TGCAGTGCTAGAGGATTCCTAGCGGGAGCTGGTTTCGCAGATACGCAGTATTTT.

Only one count was recorded for this clonotype. One base away lies a much larger clone, so this may be a sequencing read error. The rearrangement joins TRBV6-5 to TRBJ2-7, with 9 bases lining up with TRBD1. Germline CDR1 and CDR2: MNHEY and SVGAGI. V dropped 0 bases and J dropped 3; count of bases not matched to a gene: 3. The CDR3 length is 15 residues. The CDR3 DNA reads as TGTGCCAGCAGTTACTCCGGGACAGGGCTCTACGAGCAGTACTTC. As protein: CASSYSGTGLYEQYF.

This clonotype was seen a few times. V and J are TRBV5-1 and TRBJ2-1; 8 bases map to TRBD1. There are 17 residues in the CDR3. From germline, CDR1 is SGHRS and CDR2 YFSETQ. The V and J ends lost 3 bases and 6 bases, in that order; junction bases with no gene match: 14. For the CDR3, the DNA is TGCGCCAGCAGCTCCGGAACCGGGACAGGCTTAGTCAATGAGCAGTTCTTC. This sequence encodes CASSSGTGTGLVNEQFF.

This chain uses TRBV11-2 with TRBJ2-3, with 9 bases identical to TRBD2. The CDR3 loop spans 17 amino acids. V trimming: 1 base; J trimming: 6 bases; junction bases outside the gene matches: 11. CDR1 is SGHAT, CDR2 FQNNGV, per germline. The CDR3 nucleotides read TGTGCCAGCAGCTTAGGTCTTGCGGGAGGGCCACGGGATACGCAGTATTTT. Its translation is CASSLGLAGGPRDTQYF.